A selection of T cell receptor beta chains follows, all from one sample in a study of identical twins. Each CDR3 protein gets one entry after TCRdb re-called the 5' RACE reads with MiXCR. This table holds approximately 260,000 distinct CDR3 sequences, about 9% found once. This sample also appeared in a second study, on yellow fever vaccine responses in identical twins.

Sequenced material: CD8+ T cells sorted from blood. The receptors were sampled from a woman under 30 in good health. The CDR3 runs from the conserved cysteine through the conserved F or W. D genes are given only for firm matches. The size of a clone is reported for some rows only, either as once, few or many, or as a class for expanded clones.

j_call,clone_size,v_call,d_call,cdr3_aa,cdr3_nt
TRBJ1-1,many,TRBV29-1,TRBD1,CSVEGAVTEAFF,TGCAGCGTAGAGGGGGCCGTCACTGAAGCTTTCTTT
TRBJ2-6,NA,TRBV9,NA,CASSAIGEFSGANVLTF,TGTGCCAGCAGCGCGATAGGGGAATTCTCTGGGGCCAACGTCCTGACTTTC
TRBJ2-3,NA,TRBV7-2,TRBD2,CASSPRLAGGTDTQYF,TGTGCCAGCAGCCCCCGACTAGCGGGGGGCACAGATACGCAGTATTTT
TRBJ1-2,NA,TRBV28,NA,CASRGRGWNYGYTF,TGTGCCAGCAGGGGCCGGGGGTGGAACTATGGCTACACCTTC
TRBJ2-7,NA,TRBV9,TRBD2,CASSPSGGAGEQYF,TGTGCCAGCAGCCCCAGCGGGGGGGCGGGGGAGCAGTACTTC
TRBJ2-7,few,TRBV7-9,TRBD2,CASSDTSGPYEQYF,TGTGCCAGCAGTGACACTAGCGGGCCCTACGAGCAGTACTTC
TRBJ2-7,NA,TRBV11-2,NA,CASSPLRTYYEQYF,TGTGCCAGCAGCCCCCTCCGAACTTACTACGAGCAGTACTTC
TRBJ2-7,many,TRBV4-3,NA,CASSQEARGHEQYF,TGCGCCAGCAGCCAAGAAGCCAGGGGTCACGAGCAGTACTTC
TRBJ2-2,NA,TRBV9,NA,CASSAPRSGELFF,TGTGCCAGCAGCGCACCTCGTTCCGGGGAGCTGTTTTTT
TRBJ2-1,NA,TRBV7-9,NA,CASSLAVVNEQFF,TGTGCCAGCAGCTTAGCGGTCGTCAATGAGCAGTTCTTC
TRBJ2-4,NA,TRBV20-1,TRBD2,CSARVGLAGVLKNIQYF,TGCAGTGCTAGAGTGGGTCTAGCGGGAGTTCTCAAAAACATTCAGTACTTC
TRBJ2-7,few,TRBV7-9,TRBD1,CASSVSGTGTYEQYF,TGTGCCAGCAGCGTTTCCGGGACAGGGACCTACGAGCAGTACTTC
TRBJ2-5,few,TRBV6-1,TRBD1,CASSTRDRGKETQYF,TGTGCCAGCAGTACCCGGGACAGGGGGAAAGAGACCCAGTACTTC
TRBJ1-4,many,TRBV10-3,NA,CAISPDDSSTNEKLFF,TGTGCCATCAGCCCCGATGACAGCTCAACTAATGAAAAACTGTTTTTT